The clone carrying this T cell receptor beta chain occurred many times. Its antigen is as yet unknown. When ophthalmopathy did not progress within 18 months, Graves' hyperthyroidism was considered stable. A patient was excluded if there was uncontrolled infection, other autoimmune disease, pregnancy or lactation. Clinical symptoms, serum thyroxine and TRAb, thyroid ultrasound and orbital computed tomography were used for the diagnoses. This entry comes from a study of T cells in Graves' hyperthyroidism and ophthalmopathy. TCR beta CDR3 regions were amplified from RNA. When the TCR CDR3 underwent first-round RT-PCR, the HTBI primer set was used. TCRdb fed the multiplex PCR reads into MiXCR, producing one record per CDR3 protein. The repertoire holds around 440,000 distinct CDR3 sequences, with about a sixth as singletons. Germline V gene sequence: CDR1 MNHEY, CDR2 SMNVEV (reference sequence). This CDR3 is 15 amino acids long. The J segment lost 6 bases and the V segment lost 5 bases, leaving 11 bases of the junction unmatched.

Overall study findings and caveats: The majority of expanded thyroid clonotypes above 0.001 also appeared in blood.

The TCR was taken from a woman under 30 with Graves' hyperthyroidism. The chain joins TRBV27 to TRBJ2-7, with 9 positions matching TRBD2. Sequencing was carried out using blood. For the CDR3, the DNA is TGTGCCAGCAGTCTCTCCGGGACTAGCAAAGGCGAGCAGTACTTC. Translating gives CASSLSGTSKGEQYF.